A selection of T cell receptor beta chains follows, all from one sample in a study of Ad26.COV2.S vaccination and SARS-CoV-2 variants. Assay used: immunoSEQ multiplex PCR; TCRdb lists only in-frame clones, some missing. Among 410,000 or so clones listed, approximately 92% were seen once. This specimen consisted of peripheral blood, obtained in a trial of Ad26.COV2.S vaccine versus placebo. Receptors were obtained from a person between 18 and 59 years old who received the Ad26.COV2.S COVID-19 vaccine or a placebo. CDR3s include the opening cysteine and the closing phenylalanine or tryptophan. Each record gives: J gene, V gene, CDR3 protein.

J: TRBJ2-7
V: TRBV7-8
CDR3: CASSLVGRGGLSYEQYF

J: TRBJ1-4
V: TRBV25-1
CDR3: CASSEWHSNEKLFF

J: TRBJ1-5
V: TRBV6-6
CDR3: CASSPSPSTNQPQHF

J: TRBJ2-2
V: TRBV7-9
CDR3: CASSFFKRSLIPGELFF

J: TRBJ2-7
V: TRBV28
CDR3: CASSGTGGTYEQYF

J: TRBJ1-2
V: TRBV5-1
CDR3: CASRSPWTGTNYGYTF

J: TRBJ2-7
V: TRBV12-3/TRBV12-4
CDR3: CASSLTIYYEQYF

J: TRBJ2-2
V: TRBV13
CDR3: CASSLARDRVLTGELFF

J: TRBJ2-1
V: TRBV12-3/TRBV12-4
CDR3: CASSLREYNEQFF

J: TRBJ1-4
V: TRBV5-6
CDR3: CASSSLHREGEKLFF

J: TRBJ2-7
V: TRBV6-2/TRBV6-3
CDR3: CASSLDFTGQYF

J: TRBJ2-2
V: TRBV4-3
CDR3: CASSQDPNIWTGNTGELFF

J: TRBJ1-2
V: TRBV5-8
CDR3: CASSPRDTDYGYTF

J: TRBJ2-1
V: TRBV11-2
CDR3: CASSTGQTYNEQFF

J: TRBJ1-6
V: TRBV4-3
CDR3: CASSHETGTGSSYNSPLHF

J: TRBJ1-1
V: TRBV19
CDR3: CASSIGTGPRSNTEAFF

J: TRBJ2-7
V: TRBV21-1
CDR3: CASSRSGGPCHEQYF

J: TRBJ2-6
V: TRBV7-8
CDR3: CASSLAASGANVLTF

J: TRBJ1-1
V: TRBV6-5
CDR3: CASSSRSRANTEAFF

J: TRBJ1-1
V: TRBV5-5
CDR3: CASSLLRLNTEAFF

J: TRBJ2-5
V: TRBV7-2
CDR3: CASSLMTSGGAGLETQYF

J: TRBJ2-7
V: TRBV15
CDR3: CATSRDYRLAGLEQYF

J: TRBJ2-5
V: TRBV19
CDR3: CASSQGGTQYF

J: TRBJ2-7
V: TRBV30
CDR3: CAWSVPSSGDSYEQYF

J: TRBJ2-1
V: TRBV27
CDR3: CASSVGDLTLYNEQFF

J: TRBJ1-1
V: TRBV5-1
CDR3: CASSPQGANTEAFF

J: TRBJ2-1
V: TRBV20-1
CDR3: CSASGARHSYNEQFF

J: TRBJ1-2
V: TRBV19
CDR3: CASSKFGSGTSNYGYTF

J: TRBJ2-5
V: TRBV10-2
CDR3: CASGAGRQETQYF

J: TRBJ1-5
V: TRBV6-2/TRBV6-3
CDR3: CASSLDGGQGNQPQHF

J: TRBJ2-5
V: TRBV9
CDR3: CASSVGGVHKETQYF

J: TRBJ2-2
V: TRBV7-6
CDR3: CASSALQGAGGELFF

J: TRBJ1-6
V: TRBV6-5
CDR3: CASSYTGTYNSPLHF

J: TRBJ2-7
V: TRBV5-1
CDR3: CASSLQGGFDEQYF

J: TRBJ2-2
V: TRBV9
CDR3: CASSDRTGVGTGELFF

J: TRBJ1-5
V: TRBV18
CDR3: CASSYEGPNQPQHF

J: TRBJ1-4
V: TRBV3-1/TRBV3-2
CDR3: CASSQVGVRAYEKLFF

J: TRBJ1-3
V: TRBV12-3/TRBV12-4
CDR3: CASTRGVGNTIYF

J: TRBJ1-4
V: TRBV4-3
CDR3: CASSPAGVGEKLFF

J: TRBJ1-1
V: TRBV14
CDR3: CASSLLSPTTEAFF

J: TRBJ2-7
V: TRBV19
CDR3: CASIGHRSYEQYF

J: TRBJ1-1
V: TRBV6-5
CDR3: CASSYSTGAGTEAFF

J: TRBJ1-1
V: TRBV4-3
CDR3: CASSLGPIWNTEAFF

J: TRBJ2-5
V: TRBV6-1
CDR3: CASSEAAETQYF

J: TRBJ2-1
V: TRBV30
CDR3: CAWSRDSYNEQFF